The clone carrying this T cell receptor (beta chain) is a singleton in its sample. This specimen comes from a study of blood T cells in healthy people across ages. Each donor had approximately 10 milliliters of peripheral blood drawn. The germline V gene encodes CDR1 SGHTA and CDR2 FQGNSA. The germline V and J ends were trimmed by 2 bases and 7 bases, with 12 bases remaining between them. There are 13 residues in the CDR3. Through a sample-barcoded 5' primer and a J-beta primer mix, a second PCR was run for about 6 to 12 cycles. TCRdb analysed the 5' RACE reads with MiXCR anew, one entry per CDR3 protein. The table includes about 320,000 distinct CDR3 sequences, 25% to 30% detected once.

This TCR came from a woman aged 65 to 85 in good health. Sequencing was done on a sample of blood. The V gene is TRBV7-2, the J gene TRBJ2-7; no clear D gene. CDR3 loop: CASSLQRFEEQYF. The CDR3 nucleotides are TGTGCCAGCAGCTTACAACGGTTTGAAGAGCAGTACTTC.